This TCR beta chain was identified in a study of T cells expressing NK-cell markers. Germline CDR1 SGHRS, CDR2 YFSETQ. The CDR3 covers 13 residues. TCRdb reworked the 5' RACE reads into one entry per CDR3 protein, no DNA. Here the sample table reports some 500,000 distinct CDR3 sequences. The clonotype comes from a woman aged 50 to 65 in good health. Sequences were obtained from blood T cells: a sorted CD56 or NKG2C T cell subset, CD4+ or CD8+ T cells, or bulk PBMC T cells (not recorded which). The chain carries TRBV5-1 and TRBJ2-7. CDR3 sequence reads: CASSFSIDYEQYF.